These 25 T cell receptor beta chains originate from one sample sequenced in a study of PD-L1 blockade in urothelial cancer. TCRdb's table, derived via immunoSEQ multiplex PCR, lists solely in-frame clones and lacks some. The sample lists about 45,000 clones, approximately 88% occurring once. The sequencing here drew on PBMCs, taken around atezolizumab (anti-PD-L1) treatment. The receptors were gathered from a man older than 75 with urothelial cancer.

The CDR3, as DNA: TGCGCCAGCAGCTTGGGAGGCGAGTTGCAGTTCTTC. It translates to CASSLGGELQFF. The chain joins TRBV5-1 to TRBJ2-1; the D is unclear. The CDR3 totals 12 residues. The V and J ends lost 0 bases and 12 bases respectively, with 10 bases between them. Germline V CDR1 and CDR2: SGHRS, YFSETQ.

The J gene is TRBJ2-5, the V gene TRBV27; D is perhaps TRBD2 (6 bases). The length of the CDR3 is 14 residues. Germline-derived CDR1 and CDR2 are MNHEY and SMNVEV (reference sequence). V was cut by 4 bases and J by 3 bases, with 12 bases left in between. Here the CDR3 reads CASSSGGYKETQYF. In nucleotides, the CDR3 is TGTGCCAGCAGTTCCGGGGGATATAAAGAGACCCAGTACTTC.

J is TRBJ2-7 and V is TRBV7-9, with 8 bases aligning to TRBD1. The CDR3 extends over 19 amino acids. Germline-derived CDR1 and CDR2 are SEHNR and FQNEAQ (reference sequence). The J segment lost 1 base and the V segment lost 5 bases, leaving 19 bases of the junction unmatched. The CDR3 sequence is CASSPWTGRGQGISYEQYF. For the CDR3, the DNA is TGTGCCAGCAGCCCATGGACGGGTCGAGGACAGGGCATTTCCTACGAGCAGTACTTC.

The V and J genes are TRBV2 and TRBJ2-2; 13 bases map to TRBD2. This CDR3 spans 16 amino acids. J was trimmed by 5 bases and V by 5 bases; bases with no gene match: 5. Germline V gene sequence: CDR1 SNHLY, CDR2 FYNNEI. CDR3 coding DNA: TGTGCCAGCAGTCAAAGGACTAGCGGGAGTACCGGGGAGCTGTTTTTT. Translating gives CASSQRTSGSTGELFF.

This rearrangement joins TRBV5-6 to TRBJ2-4, with D tentatively TRBD1 (5 bases). The CDR3 spans 14 residues. V gave up 4 bases and J gave up 4 bases, with 12 bases separating them. Germline CDR1 and CDR2: SGHDT and YYEEEE. CDR3 protein: CASSAATVKNIQYF. The DNA of the CDR3 is TGTGCCAGCAGCGCCGCGACAGTAAAAAACATTCAGTACTTC.

DNA of the CDR3: TGCGCCAGCAGCTTGGGATGGGCAGAGACCCAGTACTTC. Protein sequence: CASSLGWAETQYF. J is TRBJ2-5 and V is TRBV5-1; D not resolved. Germline assignment: CDR1 SGHRS and CDR2 YFSETQ. With 0 bases removed from V and 4 bases from J, the gap between germline ends came to 7 bases. The CDR3 is 13 residues long.

J is TRBJ2-6 and V is TRBV27; D unresolved. In germline, CDR1 is MNHEY, CDR2 SMNVEV (reference sequence). The CDR3 runs 14 residues. V lost 7 bases, J lost 5 bases, and 12 bases lay in between. CDR3 in DNA: TGTGCCAGCACCGATATTAGCCGGGCCAACGTCCTGACTTTC. Its translation: CASTDISRANVLTF.

The chain carries TRBV27 and TRBJ1-3; D might be TRBD1 (5 bases). The CDR3 is 14 residues long. With 2 bases removed from V and 0 bases from J, the gap between germline ends came to 5 bases. From germline, CDR1 is MNHEY and CDR2 SMNVEV (reference sequence). The chain's CDR3 is CASSLQGSGNTIYF. CDR3 coding DNA: TGTGCCAGCAGTTTACAGGGCTCTGGAAACACCATATATTTT.

The DNA of the CDR3 is TGCGCCAGCAGCACAGCGGACTCCTACGAGCAGTACTTC. Encoded protein: CASSTADSYEQYF. The rearrangement uses TRBV5-1 and TRBJ2-7, with D possibly matching TRBD2 (5 bases). Trimming pared 4 bases from V and 0 bases from J, leaving 8 bases between. The CDR3 has 13 residues. CDR1 and CDR2 from the germline V gene are SGHRS and YFSETQ.

V is TRBV5-4 and J is TRBJ1-2; a possible D gene is TRBD1 (5 bases). Germline CDR1 and CDR2: SGHNT and YYREEE (reference sequence). The CDR3 is 15 residues long. The ends were cut back, 0 bases at V and 2 bases at J, with 11 bases in the middle. The CDR3 DNA reads TGTGCCAGCAGCTTGGATCGCCAGGGAAACTATGGCTACACCTTC. The encoded protein is CASSLDRQGNYGYTF.

CDR3 amino acids: CASRLTSGGYTQYF. The CDR3 bases are TGTGCCAGCAGATTGACTAGCGGGGGTTATACGCAGTATTTT. The gene calls are TRBV6-5 and TRBJ2-3; 12 bases map to TRBD2. V lost 6 bases, J lost 7 bases, and 5 bases stayed unmatched. The CDR3 runs 14 residues. CDR1 and CDR2 (germline): MNHEY, SVGAGI.

This rearrangement joins TRBV14 to TRBJ2-1, with D perhaps TRBD2 (6 bases). This CDR3 comprises 14 residues. V was shortened by 3 bases and J by 9 bases, with 15 bases between the two germline ends. Germline assignment: CDR1 SGHDN and CDR2 FVKESK. CDR3 coding DNA: TGTGCCAGCAGCCAGGGACTTGCCGGGACTGAGCAGTTCTTC. This encodes CASSQGLAGTEQFF.

The V gene is TRBV9, the J gene TRBJ1-4, with 7 bases identical to TRBD1. The CDR3 is 16 amino acids. Trimming removed 3 bases from V and 8 bases from J; junction bases left unmatched: 13. CDR1 and CDR2 from the germline V gene are SGDLS and YYNGEE. The DNA of the CDR3 is TGTGCCAGCAGCGCAAGAGGGGGCGAGACGGGCGAAAAACTGTTTTTT. Its protein is CASSARGGETGEKLFF.

This clone was seen a single time. This chain links TRBV7-6 with TRBJ2-3; weak D call: TRBD2 (5 bases). Germline CDR1 is SGHVS and CDR2 is FNYEAQ. V dropped 1 base and J dropped 5 bases, with 16 bases sitting between them. The CDR3 runs to 16 residues. The CDR3 loop is CASSLVGGLAGDTQYF. CDR3 DNA sequence: TGTGCCAGCAGCTTAGTCGGTGGGTTGGCGGGAGATACGCAGTATTTT.

The chain combines TRBV18 with TRBJ2-7; 9 bases line up with TRBD1. Germline V gene data show CDR1 as KGHSH and CDR2 as LQKENI. This CDR3 is 14 amino acids long. The junction had 4 bases not matched to a gene; V was cut back by 5 bases and J by 2 bases. The CDR3 here is CASSERQGAYEQYF. Written as DNA, the CDR3 is TGTGCCAGCTCAGAAAGACAGGGGGCCTACGAGCAGTACTTC.

The J gene is TRBJ2-3, the V gene TRBV30, with 9 bases matching TRBD2. Trimming cost V 3 bases and J 3 bases; bases outside gene matches: 4. This CDR3 has 14 amino acids. CDR1 is GTSNPN, CDR2 SVGIG, per germline (reference sequence). CDR3 protein: CAWRGGRGTDTQYF. The CDR3, as DNA: TGTGCCTGGAGAGGCGGGAGGGGGACAGATACGCAGTATTTT.

The gene calls are TRBV19 and TRBJ2-1, with TRBD2 matching 12 bases. V shed 5 bases and J 7 bases; nucleotides not matched to a gene: 12. The CDR3 contains 17 residues. Germline V gene data show CDR1 as LNHDA and CDR2 as SQIVND (reference sequence). Written as DNA, the CDR3 is TGTGCCAGTAGTCTCCTAAGACCCGGGACTAGCGGGAATGAGCAGTTCTTC. Protein: CASSLLRPGTSGNEQFF.

This clone was observed a few times. The chain joins TRBV7-8 to TRBJ1-3; D gene ambiguous. V lost 5 bases and J 0 bases, leaving 8 bases between the germline ends. There are 14 residues in the CDR3. Germline CDR1 is SGHVS and CDR2 is FQNEAQ. CDR3 loop: CASSPFSSGNTIYF. The CDR3 nucleotides read TGTGCCAGCAGCCCATTTAGCTCTGGAAACACCATATATTTT.

This chain connects TRBV5-1 to TRBJ2-6; D perhaps matches TRBD2 (6 bases). Per the germline V gene, CDR1 is SGHRS and CDR2 is YFSETQ. CDR3 length: 17 amino acids. V lost 3 bases to trimming and J lost 3 bases, with 16 bases between them. The CDR3 reads CASSWTPSEGGANVLTF. The CDR3 DNA reads as TGCGCCAGCAGCTGGACCCCCTCGGAGGGTGGGGCCAACGTCCTGACTTTC.

This clone was counted once. J is TRBJ1-1 and V is TRBV4-2, with 12 positions matching TRBD1. The germline gives CDR1 LGHNA, CDR2 YNFKEQ. V shed 4 bases and J 11 bases; nucleotides not matched to a gene: 11. This CDR3 is built from 15 residues. The CDR3 DNA is TGTGCCAGCAGCCGGGACAGGGGGCGCGTTTCTTTGGCTTTCTTT. This sequence encodes CASSRDRGRVSLAFF.

J is TRBJ2-5 and V is TRBV10-3, with D possibly TRBD2 on 5 matching bases. The CDR3 totals 12 residues. CDR1 and CDR2 from the germline V gene are ENHRY and SYGVKD. Trimming shortened V by 4 bases and J by 5 bases, and 8 bases separated the two germline ends. Here the CDR3 DNA reads TGTGCCATCAGTGGGGAGCCGGAGACCCAGTACTTC. Translation gives CAISGEPETQYF.

The rearrangement uses TRBV6-5 and TRBJ1-2, with D maybe TRBD1 (6 bases). This CDR3 is built from 15 residues. The germline CDR1 and CDR2 sequences are MNHEY and SVGAGI. Trimming removed 5 bases from V and 3 bases from J, with 16 bases in between. CDR3 nucleotide sequence: TGTGCCAGCAGTCCGGGGACAATATGGGACTATGGCTACACCTTC. Translation gives CASSPGTIWDYGYTF.

CDR3 DNA: TGTGCCAGCACGGGGAGGGGAGGAAACATTCAGTACTTC. As protein: CASTGRGGNIQYF. V and J are TRBV9 and TRBJ2-4; TRBD2 aligns across 7 bases. V trimming: 6 bases; J trimming: 6 bases; junction bases outside the gene matches: 6. The CDR3 is 13 amino acids. Germline-derived CDR1 and CDR2 are SGDLS and YYNGEE.

The chain carries TRBV5-1 and TRBJ1-5, with 9 positions matching TRBD1. This CDR3 region has 14 residues. Trimming at V came to 0 bases and at J to 6 bases, leaving 1 base not matched to a gene. Germline V CDR1 and CDR2: SGHRS, YFSETQ. For the CDR3, the DNA is TGCGCCAGCAGCTTGGGACAGGGGGGTCAGCCCCAGCATTTT. It codes for CASSLGQGGQPQHF.

The chain links TRBV5-5 to TRBJ1-4; a possible D gene is TRBD1 (6 bases). Trimming stripped 3 bases from V and 4 bases from J, with 13 bases between. The CDR3 length is 15 residues. The germline gives CDR1 SGHKS, CDR2 YYEKEE (reference sequence). The CDR3, as DNA: TGTGCCAGCAGCTCGGGAACAGGGTTTAATGAAAAACTGTTTTTT. This translates into CASSSGTGFNEKLFF.